Listed below are T cell receptor beta chains from one sample, sequenced in a study of T-cell reconstitution after alpha-beta-depleted transplantation in children. TCRdb recomputed calls from the PCR reads with MiXCR, one row per CDR3 protein. The sample has about 350,000 distinct CDR3 sequences, roughly 13% seen once. The sequencing here drew on PBMCs, taken from the stem cell graft. The origin of the receptors is a human donor who donated a stem cell graft to a child with Fanconi anemia. Each CDR3 is given with its conserved first and last residue. Fields, in order: clone size, V gene, D gene, J gene, CDR3 DNA, CDR3 protein. The D gene is left open where the match is weak. Size values are once, few and many counts, or a class for expanded clones, and some rows have none.

abundance: .; v_gene: TRBV19; d_gene: .; j_gene: TRBJ1-5; CDR3nt: TGTGCCAGTAGTATGAGGCTCCAGCCCCAGCATTTT; CDR3aa: CASSMRLQPQHF
abundance: .; v_gene: TRBV15; d_gene: .; j_gene: TRBJ2-3; CDR3nt: TGTGCCACCAGCAGAATGAGCACAGATACGCAGTATTTT; CDR3aa: CATSRMSTDTQYF
abundance: few; v_gene: TRBV18; d_gene: .; j_gene: TRBJ1-4; CDR3nt: TGTGCCAGCTCCGGAAGTGAGATGGAGACTAATGAAAAACTGTTTTTT; CDR3aa: CASSGSEMETNEKLFF
abundance: few; v_gene: TRBV29-1; d_gene: .; j_gene: TRBJ2-1; CDR3nt: TGCAGCGTTGTCGAGGGGGGGAGTACTGAGCAGTTCTTC; CDR3aa: CSVVEGGSTEQFF
abundance: few; v_gene: TRBV6-2/TRBV6-3; d_gene: .; j_gene: TRBJ1-4; CDR3nt: TGTGCCAGCAGCCGTCCCCCAGCGTCAACTAATGAAAAACTGTTTTTT; CDR3aa: CASSRPPASTNEKLFF
abundance: few; v_gene: TRBV10-3; d_gene: .; j_gene: TRBJ1-1; CDR3nt: TGTGCCACAGCGGCAATTCGGACAGCGAACACTGAAGCTTTCTTT; CDR3aa: CATAAIRTANTEAFF
abundance: few; v_gene: TRBV4-1; d_gene: .; j_gene: TRBJ1-1; CDR3nt: TGCGCCAGCAGCCAGGTCAATGCGGACGAGGTTTTCTTT; CDR3aa: CASSQVNADEVFF
abundance: .; v_gene: TRBV3-1; d_gene: .; j_gene: TRBJ1-4; CDR3nt: TGTGCCAGCAGCCAAGGGTGGAGGGGGGGCTCTAATGAAAAACTGTTTTTT; CDR3aa: CASSQGWRGGSNEKLFF
abundance: .; v_gene: TRBV12-3/TRBV12-4; d_gene: .; j_gene: TRBJ1-2; CDR3nt: TGTGCCAGCAGTTTAGCGCTAAGGGCTTCAGGTGGCTACACCTTC; CDR3aa: CASSLALRASGGYTF
abundance: few; v_gene: TRBV5-1; d_gene: TRBD1; j_gene: TRBJ2-2; CDR3nt: TGCGCCAGCAGCCAAGGGGCCGACAGGGTTTCCGGGGAGCTGTTTTTT; CDR3aa: CASSQGADRVSGELFF
abundance: .; v_gene: TRBV15; d_gene: .; j_gene: TRBJ1-4; CDR3nt: TGTGCCACCAGCAGGGAGGGGTCGGCTAATGAAAAACTGTTTTTT; CDR3aa: CATSREGSANEKLFF
abundance: .; v_gene: TRBV6-1; d_gene: .; j_gene: TRBJ2-7; CDR3nt: TGTGCCAGCAGTGAAGGACTACTTAGCTCCTACGAGCAGTACTTC; CDR3aa: CASSEGLLSSYEQYF
abundance: .; v_gene: TRBV11-2; d_gene: .; j_gene: TRBJ2-2; CDR3nt: TGTGCCAGCAGCTTAGACCTCCCGGCGGGGCCTTTCGAGAAGCTGTTTTTT; CDR3aa: CASSLDLPAGPFEKLFF
abundance: .; v_gene: TRBV6-2/TRBV6-3; d_gene: TRBD1; j_gene: TRBJ1-2; CDR3nt: TGTGCCAGCACCGCGACAGGGGTCTATGGCTACACCTTC; CDR3aa: CASTATGVYGYTF
abundance: .; v_gene: TRBV10-2; d_gene: .; j_gene: TRBJ2-3; CDR3nt: TGCGCCAGCAGTAGCCTGGGGGGGGCCGCAGATACGCAGTATTTT; CDR3aa: CASSSLGGAADTQYF
abundance: few; v_gene: TRBV20-1; d_gene: TRBD1; j_gene: TRBJ2-5; CDR3nt: TGCAGTGCTAGAAGAGGGACAGGGGTTAAAGAGACCCAGTACTTC; CDR3aa: CSARRGTGVKETQYF
abundance: .; v_gene: TRBV5-1; d_gene: .; j_gene: TRBJ2-1; CDR3nt: TGCGCCAGCAGCCCTTCCGGACTGGCCAATGAGCAGTTCTTC; CDR3aa: CASSPSGLANEQFF
abundance: few; v_gene: TRBV5-1; d_gene: TRBD1; j_gene: TRBJ1-1; CDR3nt: TGCGCCAGCAGCATGATGACAGGGGGGAACACTGAAGCTTTCTTT; CDR3aa: CASSMMTGGNTEAFF
abundance: many; v_gene: TRBV4-1; d_gene: .; j_gene: TRBJ1-5; CDR3nt: TGCGCCAGCAGCCAAGATGTCGGGGAGGGCAATCAGCCCCAGCATTTT; CDR3aa: CASSQDVGEGNQPQHF
abundance: few; v_gene: TRBV4-2; d_gene: .; j_gene: TRBJ1-1; CDR3nt: TGTGCCAGCAGCCAAGTGGGTTACACTGAAGCTTTCTTT; CDR3aa: CASSQVGYTEAFF
abundance: .; v_gene: TRBV11-2; d_gene: .; j_gene: TRBJ2-5; CDR3nt: TGTGCCAGCAGCTTAGCTCCGCCGGGGGCTCAACAGACCCAGTACTTC; CDR3aa: CASSLAPPGAQQTQYF
abundance: .; v_gene: TRBV9; d_gene: .; j_gene: TRBJ1-3; CDR3nt: TGTGCCAGCAGGGACAGATCTGGAAACACCATATATTTT; CDR3aa: CASRDRSGNTIYF
abundance: .; v_gene: TRBV12-3/TRBV12-4; d_gene: .; j_gene: TRBJ2-3; CDR3nt: TGTGCCAGCGGGATCGTGGATACGCAGTATTTT; CDR3aa: CASGIVDTQYF
abundance: many; v_gene: TRBV12-3/TRBV12-4; d_gene: TRBD1; j_gene: TRBJ2-1; CDR3nt: TGTGCCAGCAGCGGACAGGGCTACTACAATGAGCAGTTCTTC; CDR3aa: CASSGQGYYNEQFF
abundance: few; v_gene: TRBV9; d_gene: .; j_gene: TRBJ2-7; CDR3nt: TGTGCCAGCAGCGCCGGGACACCTTCCTACGAGCAGTACTTC; CDR3aa: CASSAGTPSYEQYF
abundance: .; v_gene: TRBV5-1; d_gene: TRBD2; j_gene: TRBJ2-1; CDR3nt: TGCGCCAGCAGCTTGGTAGTAGCGGGGTCCTACAATGAGCAGTTCTTC; CDR3aa: CASSLVVAGSYNEQFF
abundance: .; v_gene: TRBV3-1; d_gene: .; j_gene: TRBJ2-7; CDR3nt: TGTGCCAGCAGCCAAGCACAGGCCGCAAGTGCGCACGAGCAGTACTTC; CDR3aa: CASSQAQAASAHEQYF
abundance: many; v_gene: TRBV12-3/TRBV12-4; d_gene: .; j_gene: TRBJ2-1; CDR3nt: TGTGCCAGCAGCCCCGGCTCCTACAATGAGCAGTTCTTC; CDR3aa: CASSPGSYNEQFF
abundance: few; v_gene: TRBV28; d_gene: TRBD2; j_gene: TRBJ2-2; CDR3nt: TGTGCCAGCACCCTAGCGGGGGGGGGTCACACCGGGGAGCTGTTTTTT; CDR3aa: CASTLAGGGHTGELFF
abundance: .; v_gene: TRBV20-1; d_gene: .; j_gene: TRBJ2-2; CDR3nt: TGCAGTGCTAGAAAGCCAGGACTGAACACCGGGGAGCTGTTTTTT; CDR3aa: CSARKPGLNTGELFF
abundance: .; v_gene: TRBV20-1; d_gene: TRBD1; j_gene: TRBJ2-5; CDR3nt: TGCAGTGCCAAACCTCGGACAGGACAAGAGACCCAGTACTTC; CDR3aa: CSAKPRTGQETQYF
abundance: few; v_gene: TRBV30; d_gene: .; j_gene: TRBJ1-2; CDR3nt: TGTGCCTGCATACAAACAGGGAATCGCTATGGCTACACCTTC; CDR3aa: CACIQTGNRYGYTF
abundance: .; v_gene: TRBV5-8; d_gene: .; j_gene: TRBJ2-7; CDR3nt: TGTGCCAGCTCCCATGGCCGTACCTACGAGCAGTACTTC; CDR3aa: CASSHGRTYEQYF
abundance: few; v_gene: TRBV12-3/TRBV12-4; d_gene: TRBD2; j_gene: TRBJ2-3; CDR3nt: TGTGCCAGCAGGCCTAGCGGGGGGGCCGCAGATACGCAGTATTTT; CDR3aa: CASRPSGGAADTQYF
abundance: .; v_gene: TRBV4-3; d_gene: .; j_gene: TRBJ1-2; CDR3nt: TGCGCCAGCAGCCAAGATATGCGGGGGTCCTCCTATGGCTACACCTTC; CDR3aa: CASSQDMRGSSYGYTF